This T cell receptor beta chain comes out of a study of blood T cell repertoires in COVID-19. Study context: Collection of acute and convalescent COVID-19 samples took place in the United States, Italy and Spain. In each case, the material was cDNA or gDNA derived from T cells, B-cell-depleted T cells, or PBMCs.

CDR1 is MNHEY and CDR2 is SMNVEV in the germline V gene (reference sequence). This CDR3 spans 14 amino acids. Trimming cost V 10 bases and J 4 bases, with 18 bases left between them. Authors' methods: Quantification of nucleated cells was approximated via reference gene primer amplification. The data were produced by immunoSEQ multiplex PCR, yet TCRdb's version contains in-frame clones alone and is incomplete. The D gene and trimming were derived from the DNA, and the V and J assignments and clone size from that table. The sample shows 86,000 or so clones, 91% of them seen only once. The sequenced sample was peripheral blood. The genes are TRBV27 and TRBJ2-3; the D gene is possibly TRBD1 (6 bases). The receptor's source is a woman between 50 and 59 years old in a cohort sampled during active COVID-19. The CDR3 reads CATRSGDDPDTQYF. CDR3 sequence (DNA): TGTGCCACCCGTTCAGGGGACGACCCAGATACGCAGTATTTT.